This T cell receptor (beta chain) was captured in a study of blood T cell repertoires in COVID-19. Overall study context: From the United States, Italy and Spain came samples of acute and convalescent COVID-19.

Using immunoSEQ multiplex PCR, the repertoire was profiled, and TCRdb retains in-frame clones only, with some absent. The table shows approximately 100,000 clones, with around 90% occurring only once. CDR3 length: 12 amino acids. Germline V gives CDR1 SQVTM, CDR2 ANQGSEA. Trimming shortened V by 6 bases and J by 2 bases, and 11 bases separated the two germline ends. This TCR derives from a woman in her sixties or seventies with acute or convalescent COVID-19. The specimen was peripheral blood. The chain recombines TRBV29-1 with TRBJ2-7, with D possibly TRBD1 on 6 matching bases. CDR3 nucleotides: TGCAGCGTACAGGGCAGCGCCTACGAGCAGTACTTC. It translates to CSVQGSAYEQYF.